The TCR beta chain described here comes from a study of shared clonotypes between healthy human individuals (dated by TCRdb to about 2020). Describing the broader study: Three men and a couple of women, aged 18 to 49 years, made up the cohort. Libraries were prepared and TCR repertoires were sequenced by different laboratories using diverse techniques, in order to increase sequencing depth and limit assay-specific biases. For each donor, CD4 naive and CD4 memory were each run on three plates, CD8 naive on two plates, and CD8 memory on one plate. Each donor's leukapheresis produced roughly between about 0.8 and 8.9 billion PBMCs. To estimate repertoire size and how much clonotypes are shared between individuals, the study performed deep sequencing of blood TCR repertoires from roughly five healthy adults.

The donors were healthy, HIV-negative adults who had no recently reported acute infections or vaccinations. Every donor was a Caucasian adult residing in Nashville, Tennessee, USA. CD4+ T cells were enriched by magnetic negative selection; naive cells were then positively selected on CD45RA, and the negative fraction formed the memory subset. Blood was obtained by leukapheresis, after which PBMCs were separated by Ficoll-Histopaque density gradient centrifugation and cryopreserved in liquid nitrogen vapor phase. Analytical flow cytometry was used to check the purity and quantity of each magnetically sorted T cell population. Genomic DNA was isolated from each sorted fraction and quantified by UV absorbance on a Nanodrop 2000c. Study-wide conclusions, independent of this receptor: Compared with non-shared clonotypes, clonotypes shared by all four sorted-subset donors had higher generation probabilities. When a handful of donors were compared, the shared fraction of clonotypes was about 5% for naive CD4, more than 3% for naive CD8, 2.3% for memory CD4, and 0.35% to 0.4% for memory CD8. Incomplete sequencing was indicated by rarefaction of sorted-subset datasets, despite the large sequencing depth. Based on pairwise subsampling, the degree of clonotype sharing among donors was expected to be affected by sequencing depth. Because the study included only a small number of donors, the genetic and exposure-history diversity represented was limited. Naive subsets generally had larger estimated clonotype richness than memory subsets. Sampling was restricted to blood, and TCR repertoires in tissue are likely to differ from TCR repertoires in blood.

Using the deep immunoSEQ assay, TCR CDR3 regions were amplified from genomic DNA by multiplex PCR. For each cell subset, the extracted genomic DNA was distributed evenly across all wells of several immunoSEQ 96-well plates, and each plate served as one replicate. For sorted subsets, around 200 ng genomic DNA, equal to 30,000 or so T cell genomes, was loaded into each replicate PCR. Purified libraries were measured with a Qubit 3.0 fluorometer, size-checked on a Bioanalyzer 2100, and measured again with the KAPA Library Quantification kit. Every immunoSEQ 96-well plate was sequenced on a separate single-read 150-cycle Illumina NextSeq 550 flow cell. In the original analysis: Because only junctional sequences without quality scores were contained in the immunoSEQ output, filtering matching that applied to full-length reads could not be performed. Sequences were annotated with PyIR, a Python wrapper for IgBLAST v1.9, and V/J genes and CDR3 were assigned using IMGT germline references. Any read was removed if the V/J assignment was weak (E-value above 1e-6), the CDR3 was missing, or the read contained stop codons, out-of-frame junctions, or ambiguous translated residues. V3J clonotypes were defined as sequences sharing an identical inferred V gene, J gene, and CDR3 amino acid sequence. Percentage overlap between repertoires was calculated by dividing the number of shared unique clonotypes by the size of the smaller repertoire. Three approaches were used to assess repertoire richness: RTK rarefaction, the Chao1 estimator, and Recon v2.1 estimates of unobserved clonotypes. Generation probabilities were computed with OLGA for all TCRbeta clonotypes obtained by the gDNA method from a few donors. As stored in TCRdb, this immuneACCESS dataset retains in-frame rearrangements with V and J assigned. A fraction of the clones does not appear; measured against another copy, unresolved V genes explain less than half of the discrepancy, and the remainder lacks a known reason. V, J and clone size are those of that table, while D and trimming were read from the DNA. This sample has more than 2 million clones in its table, and 95% of those were observed once. The ten largest clonotypes hold more than 0.1% of the sample.

In regard to this clone: The antigen it recognizes is unknown. Per-base qualities were not stored, and no clone one base away is much larger.

The CDR3 spans 14 residues, from the cysteine through the phenylalanine. CDR3 DNA only is kept here, 42 bases in frame from base 1. V loses 4 bases of germline sequence and J loses 0 bases, and the interval between the two ends is 6 bases. Looking up the germline V gene yields CDR1 MRHNA and CDR2 SNTAGT. The specimen sequenced was naive CD4+ T cells sorted from blood. In light of the paper, this sample's cell subset or site label describes: CD45RA+ positively selected. The TCR was taken from a man between 18 and 29 years old in good health. The V and J genes are TRBV6-4 and TRBJ2-2; a tentative D match to TRBD1 spans 6 bases. In nucleotides, the sequence is TGTGCCAGCAGTGCAGGGGCGAACACCGGGGAGCTGTTTTTT. Its amino acids are CASSAGANTGELFF.